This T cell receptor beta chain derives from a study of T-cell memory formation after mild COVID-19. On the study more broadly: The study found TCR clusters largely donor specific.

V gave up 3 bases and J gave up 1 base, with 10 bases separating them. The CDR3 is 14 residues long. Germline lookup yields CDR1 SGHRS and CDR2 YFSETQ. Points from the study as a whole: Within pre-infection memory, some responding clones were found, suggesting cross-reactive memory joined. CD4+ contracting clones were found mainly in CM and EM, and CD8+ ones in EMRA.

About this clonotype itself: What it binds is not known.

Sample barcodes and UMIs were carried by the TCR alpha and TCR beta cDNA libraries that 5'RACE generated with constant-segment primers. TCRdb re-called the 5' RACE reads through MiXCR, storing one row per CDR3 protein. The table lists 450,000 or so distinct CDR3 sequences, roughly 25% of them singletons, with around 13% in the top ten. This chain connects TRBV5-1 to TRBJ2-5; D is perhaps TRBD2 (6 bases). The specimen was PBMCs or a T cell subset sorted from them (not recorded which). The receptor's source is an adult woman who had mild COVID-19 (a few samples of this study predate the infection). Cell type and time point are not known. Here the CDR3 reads CASSSGAGQETQYF. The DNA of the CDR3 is TGCGCCAGCAGCTCGGGAGCAGGCCAAGAGACCCAGTACTTC.